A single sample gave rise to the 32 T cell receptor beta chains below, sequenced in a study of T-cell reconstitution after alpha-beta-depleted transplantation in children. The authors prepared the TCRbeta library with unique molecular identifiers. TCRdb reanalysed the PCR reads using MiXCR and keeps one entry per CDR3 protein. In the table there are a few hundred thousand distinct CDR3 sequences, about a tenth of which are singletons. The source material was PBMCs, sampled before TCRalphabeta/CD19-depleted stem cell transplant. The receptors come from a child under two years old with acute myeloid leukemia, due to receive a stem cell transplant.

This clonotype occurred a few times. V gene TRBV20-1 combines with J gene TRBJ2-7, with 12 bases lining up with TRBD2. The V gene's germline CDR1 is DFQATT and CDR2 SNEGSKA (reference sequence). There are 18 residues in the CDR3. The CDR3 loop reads CSIRGRRTSGKTDYEQYF. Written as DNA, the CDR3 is TGCAGCATTAGGGGGCGAAGGACTAGCGGGAAGACCGACTACGAGCAGTACTTC.

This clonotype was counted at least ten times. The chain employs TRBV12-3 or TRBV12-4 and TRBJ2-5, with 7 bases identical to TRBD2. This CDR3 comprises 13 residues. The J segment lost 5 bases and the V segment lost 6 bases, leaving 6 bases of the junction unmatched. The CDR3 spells CASRTLATETQYF. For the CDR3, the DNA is TGTGCCAGCAGGACACTAGCGACCGAGACCCAGTACTTC.

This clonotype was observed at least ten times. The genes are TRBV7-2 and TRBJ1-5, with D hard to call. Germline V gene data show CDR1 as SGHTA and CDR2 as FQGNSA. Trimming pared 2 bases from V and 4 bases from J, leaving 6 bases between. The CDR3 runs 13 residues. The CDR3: CASSLTGNQPQHF. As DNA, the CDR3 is TGTGCCAGCAGCTTAACGGGTAATCAGCCCCAGCATTTT.

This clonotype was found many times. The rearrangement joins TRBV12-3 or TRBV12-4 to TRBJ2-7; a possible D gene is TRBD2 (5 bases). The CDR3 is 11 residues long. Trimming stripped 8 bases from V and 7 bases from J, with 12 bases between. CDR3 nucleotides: TGTGCCAGCGCGACCGGGATAGAGCAGTACTTC. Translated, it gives CASATGIEQYF.

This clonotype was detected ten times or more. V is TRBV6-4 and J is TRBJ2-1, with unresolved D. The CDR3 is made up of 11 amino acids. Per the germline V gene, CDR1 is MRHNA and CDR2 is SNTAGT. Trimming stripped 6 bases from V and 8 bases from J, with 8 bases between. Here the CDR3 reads CASRTRDEQFF. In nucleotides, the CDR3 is TGTGCCAGCAGGACAAGGGATGAGCAGTTCTTC.

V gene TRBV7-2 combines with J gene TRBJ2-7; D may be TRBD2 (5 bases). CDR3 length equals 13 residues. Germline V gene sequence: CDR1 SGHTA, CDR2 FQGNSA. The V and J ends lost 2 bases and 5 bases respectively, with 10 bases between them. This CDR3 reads CASSLMARDEQYF. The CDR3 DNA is TGTGCCAGCAGCTTAATGGCGAGGGACGAGCAGTACTTC.

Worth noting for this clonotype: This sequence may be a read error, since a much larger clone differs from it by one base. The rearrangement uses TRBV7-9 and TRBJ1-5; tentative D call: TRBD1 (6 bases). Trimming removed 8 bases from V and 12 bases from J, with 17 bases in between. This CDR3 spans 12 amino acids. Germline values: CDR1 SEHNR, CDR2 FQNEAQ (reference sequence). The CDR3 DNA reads TGTGCCAGCTCAGGGGTCTTGGGGCTCCAGCATTTT. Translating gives CASSGVLGLQHF.

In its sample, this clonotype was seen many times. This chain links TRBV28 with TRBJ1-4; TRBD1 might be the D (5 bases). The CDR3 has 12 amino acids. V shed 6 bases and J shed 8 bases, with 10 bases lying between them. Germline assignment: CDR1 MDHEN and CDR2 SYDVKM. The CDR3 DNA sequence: TGTGCCAGCAGCCAAGGGGTAGAAAAACTGTTTTTT. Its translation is CASSQGVEKLFF.

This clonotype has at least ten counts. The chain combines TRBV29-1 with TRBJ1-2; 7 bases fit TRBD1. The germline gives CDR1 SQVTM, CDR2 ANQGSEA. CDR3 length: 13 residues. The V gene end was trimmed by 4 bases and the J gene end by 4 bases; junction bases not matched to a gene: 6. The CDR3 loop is CSVAGQPFYGYTF. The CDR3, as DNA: TGCAGCGTTGCGGGACAGCCGTTCTATGGCTACACCTTC.

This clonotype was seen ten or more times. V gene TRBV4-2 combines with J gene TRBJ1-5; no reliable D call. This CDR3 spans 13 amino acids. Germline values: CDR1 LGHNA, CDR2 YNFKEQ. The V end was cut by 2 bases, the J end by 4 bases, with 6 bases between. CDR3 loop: CASSQLDNQPQHF. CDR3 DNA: TGTGCCAGCAGCCAACTGGATAATCAGCCCCAGCATTTT.

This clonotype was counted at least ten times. DNA of the CDR3: TGTGCCAGCAGCTCCGAGACTAGCGGGAGGGGGGAGACCCAGTACTTC. This codes for CASSSETSGRGETQYF. V gene TRBV7-9 combines with J gene TRBJ2-5; 14 bases are a match to TRBD2. The V gene's germline CDR1 is SEHNR and CDR2 FQNEAQ (reference sequence). The CDR3 contains 16 residues. V trimming: 4 bases; J trimming: 5 bases; junction bases outside the gene matches: 6. The full variable domain, in which reference TRBV7-9 and TRBJ2-5 provide the parts outside the CDR3, is DTGVSQNPRHKITKRGQNVTFRCDPISEHNRLYWYRQTLGQGPEFLTYFQNEAQLEKSRLLSDRFSAERPKGSFSTLEIQRTEQGDSAMYLCASSSETSGRGETQYFGPGTRLLVL.

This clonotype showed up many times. The CDR3 protein is CSVEDLRLTGELFF. CDR3 DNA: TGCAGCGTTGAAGATCTTCGACTCACCGGGGAGCTGTTTTTT. The chain is built from TRBV29-1 and TRBJ2-2; no definite D call. CDR3 length equals 14 residues. V lost 0 bases to trimming and J lost 4 bases, with 9 bases between them. Germline CDR1 is SQVTM and CDR2 is ANQGSEA.

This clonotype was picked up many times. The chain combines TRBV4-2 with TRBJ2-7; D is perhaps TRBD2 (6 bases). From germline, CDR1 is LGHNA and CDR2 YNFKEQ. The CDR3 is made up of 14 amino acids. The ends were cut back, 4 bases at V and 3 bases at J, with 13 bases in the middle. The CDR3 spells CASSLTRGSYEQYF. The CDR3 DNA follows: TGTGCCAGCAGCCTCACCCGGGGGAGCTACGAGCAGTACTTC.

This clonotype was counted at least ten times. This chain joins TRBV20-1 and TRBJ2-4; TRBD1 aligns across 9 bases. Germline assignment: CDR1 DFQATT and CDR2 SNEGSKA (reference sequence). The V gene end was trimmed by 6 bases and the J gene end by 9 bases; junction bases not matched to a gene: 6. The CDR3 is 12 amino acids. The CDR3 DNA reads TGCAGTGCGAGGGACAGGGAAGGCATTCAGTACTTC. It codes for CSARDREGIQYF.

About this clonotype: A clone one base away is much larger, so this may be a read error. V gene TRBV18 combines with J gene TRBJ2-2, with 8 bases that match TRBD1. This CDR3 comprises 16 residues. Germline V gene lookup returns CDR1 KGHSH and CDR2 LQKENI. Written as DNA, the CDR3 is TGTGCCAGCTCACCACTCAGGGGGCCGAACACCGGGGGGCTGTTTTTT. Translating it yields CASSPLRGPNTGGLFF.

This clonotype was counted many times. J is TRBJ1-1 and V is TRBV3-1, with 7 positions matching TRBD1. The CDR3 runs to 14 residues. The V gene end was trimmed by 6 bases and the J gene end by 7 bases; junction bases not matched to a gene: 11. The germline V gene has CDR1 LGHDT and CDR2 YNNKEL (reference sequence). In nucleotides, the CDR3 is TGTGCCAGCAGTCTTCGACAGGGATTCGGTGAAGCTTTCTTT. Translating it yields CASSLRQGFGEAFF.

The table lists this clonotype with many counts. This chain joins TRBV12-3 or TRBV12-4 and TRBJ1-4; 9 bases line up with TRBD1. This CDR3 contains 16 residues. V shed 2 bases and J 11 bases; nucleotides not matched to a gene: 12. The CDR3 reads CASSLTPGQGSGKLFF. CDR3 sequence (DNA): TGTGCCAGCAGTTTAACCCCCGGACAGGGGTCTGGGAAACTGTTTTTT.

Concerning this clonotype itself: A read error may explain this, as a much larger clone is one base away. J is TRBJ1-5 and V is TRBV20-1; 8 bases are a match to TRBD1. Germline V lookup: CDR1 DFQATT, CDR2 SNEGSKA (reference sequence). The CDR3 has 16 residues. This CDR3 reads CSTRDIQGDGNQPQHF. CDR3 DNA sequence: TGCAGTACTAGAGATATACAGGGGGACGGCAATCAGCCCCAGCATTTT.

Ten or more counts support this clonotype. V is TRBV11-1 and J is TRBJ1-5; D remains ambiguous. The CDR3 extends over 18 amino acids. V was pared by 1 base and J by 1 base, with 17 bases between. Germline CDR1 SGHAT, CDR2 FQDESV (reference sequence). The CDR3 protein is CASSLGSGSYYSNQPQHF. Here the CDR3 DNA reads TGTGCCAGCAGCTTAGGTTCAGGTTCATACTACAGCAATCAGCCCCAGCATTTT.

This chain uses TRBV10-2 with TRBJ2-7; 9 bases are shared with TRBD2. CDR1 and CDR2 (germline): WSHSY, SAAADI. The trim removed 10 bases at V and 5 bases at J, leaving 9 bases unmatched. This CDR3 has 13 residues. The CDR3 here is CATTGLAGNEQYF. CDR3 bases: TGCGCCACCACCGGTCTAGCGGGAAACGAGCAGTACTTC.

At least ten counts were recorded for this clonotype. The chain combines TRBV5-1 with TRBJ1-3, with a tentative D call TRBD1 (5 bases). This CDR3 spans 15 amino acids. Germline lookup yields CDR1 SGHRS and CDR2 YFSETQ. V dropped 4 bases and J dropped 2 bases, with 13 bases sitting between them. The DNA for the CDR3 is TGCGCCAGCAGCCCTCGCAGGGATCCTGGAAACACCATATATTTT. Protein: CASSPRRDPGNTIYF.

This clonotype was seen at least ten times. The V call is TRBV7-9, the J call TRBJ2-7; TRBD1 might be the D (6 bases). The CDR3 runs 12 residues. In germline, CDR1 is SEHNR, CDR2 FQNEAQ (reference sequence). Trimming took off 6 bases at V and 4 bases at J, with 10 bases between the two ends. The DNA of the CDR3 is TGTGCCAGCAGTTTAACAGGGTACGAGCAGTACTTC. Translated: CASSLTGYEQYF.

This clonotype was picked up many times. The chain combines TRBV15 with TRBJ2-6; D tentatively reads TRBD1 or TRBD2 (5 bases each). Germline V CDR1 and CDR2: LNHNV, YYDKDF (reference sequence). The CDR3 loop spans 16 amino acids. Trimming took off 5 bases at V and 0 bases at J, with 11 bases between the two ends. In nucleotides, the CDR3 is TGTGCCACCAGCTCGGGGCTTAGCTCTGGGGCCAACGTCCTGACTTTC. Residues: CATSSGLSSGANVLTF.

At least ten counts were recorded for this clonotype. The CDR3 DNA sequence: TGCGCCAGCAAAGAGGGATCGAGCACCGGGGAGCTGTTTTTT. Protein product: CASKEGSSTGELFF. The V gene is TRBV5-1, the J gene TRBJ2-2; D possibly corresponds to TRBD2 (5 bases). The V end was cut by 6 bases, the J end by 4 bases, with 13 bases between. Looked up from germline, CDR1 is SGHRS and CDR2 is YFSETQ. The CDR3 runs to 14 residues.

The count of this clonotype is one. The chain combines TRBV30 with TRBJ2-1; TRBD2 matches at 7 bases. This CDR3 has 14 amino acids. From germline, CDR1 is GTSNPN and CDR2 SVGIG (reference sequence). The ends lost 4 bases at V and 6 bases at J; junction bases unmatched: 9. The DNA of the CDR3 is TGTGCCTGGACCCGATCGCCTAGCGGCAATGAGCAGTTCTTC. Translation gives CAWTRSPSGNEQFF. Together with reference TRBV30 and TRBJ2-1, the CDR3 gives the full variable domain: SQTIHQWPATLVQPVGSPLSLECTVEGTSNPNLYWYRQAAGRGLQLLFYSVGIGQISSEVPQNLSASRPQDRQFILSSKKLLLSDSGFYLCAWTRSPSGNEQFFGPGTRLTVL.

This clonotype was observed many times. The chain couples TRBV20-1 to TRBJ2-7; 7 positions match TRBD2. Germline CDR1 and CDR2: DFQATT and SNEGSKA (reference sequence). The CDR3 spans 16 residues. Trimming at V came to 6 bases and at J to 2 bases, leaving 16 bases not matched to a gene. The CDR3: CSAPPLGSGVPYEQYF. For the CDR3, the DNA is TGCAGTGCGCCCCCTTTGGGGAGCGGGGTTCCCTACGAGCAGTACTTC.

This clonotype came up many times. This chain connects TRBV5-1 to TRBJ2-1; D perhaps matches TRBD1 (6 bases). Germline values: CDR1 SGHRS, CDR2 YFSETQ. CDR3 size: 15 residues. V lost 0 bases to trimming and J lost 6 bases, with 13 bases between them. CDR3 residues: CASSLEQGSGNEQFF. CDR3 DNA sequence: TGCGCCAGCAGCTTGGAACAGGGAAGTGGCAATGAGCAGTTCTTC.

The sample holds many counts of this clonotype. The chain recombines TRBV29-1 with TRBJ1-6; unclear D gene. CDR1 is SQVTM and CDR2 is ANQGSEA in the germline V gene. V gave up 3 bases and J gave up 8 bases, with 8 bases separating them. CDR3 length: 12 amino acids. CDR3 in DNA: TGCAGCGTTGAGGGAATCGATTCACCCCTCCACTTT. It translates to CSVEGIDSPLHF.

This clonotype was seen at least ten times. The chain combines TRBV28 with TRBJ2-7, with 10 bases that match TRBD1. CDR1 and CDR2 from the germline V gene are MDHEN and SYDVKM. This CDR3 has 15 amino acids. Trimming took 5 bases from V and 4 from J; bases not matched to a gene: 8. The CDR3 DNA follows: TGTGCCAGCAGTACTCAGGGACAGGGGCCGTACGAGCAGTACTTC. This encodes CASSTQGQGPYEQYF.

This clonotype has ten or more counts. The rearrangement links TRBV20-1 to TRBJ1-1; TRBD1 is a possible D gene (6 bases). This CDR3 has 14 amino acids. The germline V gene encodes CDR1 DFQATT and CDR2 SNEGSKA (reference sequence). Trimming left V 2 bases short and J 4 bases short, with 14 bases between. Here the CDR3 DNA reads TGCAGTGCTAGACTCCCAGGGGCAGTCACTGAAGCTTTCTTT. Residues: CSARLPGAVTEAFF.

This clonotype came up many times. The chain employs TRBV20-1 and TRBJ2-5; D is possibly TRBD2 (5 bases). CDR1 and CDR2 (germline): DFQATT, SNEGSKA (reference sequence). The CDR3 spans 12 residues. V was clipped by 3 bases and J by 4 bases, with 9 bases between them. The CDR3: CSASVEGETQYF. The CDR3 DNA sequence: TGCAGTGCTAGCGTAGAGGGAGAGACCCAGTACTTC.

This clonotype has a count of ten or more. Written as DNA, the CDR3 is TGTGCCAGCAGCTTGGCCGACAGGGGGCTTAATGAGCAGTTCTTC. Translation: CASSLADRGLNEQFF. The chain carries TRBV5-4 and TRBJ2-1, with TRBD1 matching over 10 bases. The CDR3 has 15 residues. CDR1 SGHNT and CDR2 YYREEE come from the germline V gene (reference sequence). The J segment lost 7 bases and the V segment lost 0 bases, leaving 4 bases of the junction unmatched. Full variable domain (missing parts from reference TRBV5-4 and TRBJ2-1): ETGVTQSPTHLIKTRGQQVTLRCSSQSGHNTVSWYQQALGQGPQFIFQYYREEENGRGNFPPRFSGLQFPNYSSELNVNALELDDSALYLCASSLADRGLNEQFFGPGTRLTVL.